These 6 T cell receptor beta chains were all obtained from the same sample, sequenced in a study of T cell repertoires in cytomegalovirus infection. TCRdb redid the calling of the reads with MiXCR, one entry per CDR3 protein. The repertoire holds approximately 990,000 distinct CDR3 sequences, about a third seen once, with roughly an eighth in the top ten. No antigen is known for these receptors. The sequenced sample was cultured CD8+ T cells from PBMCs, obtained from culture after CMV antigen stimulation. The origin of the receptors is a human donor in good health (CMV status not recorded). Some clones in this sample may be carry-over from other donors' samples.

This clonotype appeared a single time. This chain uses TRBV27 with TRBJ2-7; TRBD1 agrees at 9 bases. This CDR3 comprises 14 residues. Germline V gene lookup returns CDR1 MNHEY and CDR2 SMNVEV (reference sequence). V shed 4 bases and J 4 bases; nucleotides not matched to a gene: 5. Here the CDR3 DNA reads TGTGCCAGCAGTTCCACGACAGGGGGGTACGAGCAGTACGTC. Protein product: CASSSTTGGYEQYV.

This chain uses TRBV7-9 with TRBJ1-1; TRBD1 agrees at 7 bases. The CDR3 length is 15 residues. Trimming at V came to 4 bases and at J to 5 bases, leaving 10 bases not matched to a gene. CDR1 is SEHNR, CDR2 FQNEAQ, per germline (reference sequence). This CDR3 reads CASSSLKGAGTEAFF. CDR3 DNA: TGTGCCAGCAGCTCATTAAAGGGGGCCGGTACTGAAGCTTTCTTT.

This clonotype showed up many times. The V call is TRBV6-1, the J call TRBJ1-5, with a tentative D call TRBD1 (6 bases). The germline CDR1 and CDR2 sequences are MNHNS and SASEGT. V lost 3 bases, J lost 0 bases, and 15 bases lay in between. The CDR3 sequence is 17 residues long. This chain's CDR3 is CASSDSRTGYSNQPQHF. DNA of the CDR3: TGTGCCAGCAGTGACAGCAGAACAGGGTATAGCAATCAGCCCCAGCATTTT.

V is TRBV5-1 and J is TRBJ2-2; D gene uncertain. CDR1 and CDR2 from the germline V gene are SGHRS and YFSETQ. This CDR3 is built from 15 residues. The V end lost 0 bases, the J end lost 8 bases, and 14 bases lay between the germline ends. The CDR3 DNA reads TGCGCCAGCAGCTTGGTTCAGTACCGGCGAGGGGAGCTGTTTTTT. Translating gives CASSLVQYRRGELFF.

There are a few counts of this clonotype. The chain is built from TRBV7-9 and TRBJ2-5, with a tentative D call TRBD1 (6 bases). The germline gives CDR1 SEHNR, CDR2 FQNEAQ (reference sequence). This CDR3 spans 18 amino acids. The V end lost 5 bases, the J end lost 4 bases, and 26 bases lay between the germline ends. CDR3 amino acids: CASSLISTGEGTLETQYF. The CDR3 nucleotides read TGTGCCAGCAGCCTAATTTCGACAGGAGAGGGAACGTTAGAGACCCAGTACTTC.

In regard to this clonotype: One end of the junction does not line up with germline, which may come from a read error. The CDR3 protein is CASSPSGTQSSYNKQFF. In DNA form, the CDR3 reads TGTGCCAGCTCACCCTCCGGGACCCAGAGCTCCTACAATAAGCAGTTCTTC. The rearrangement joins TRBV18 to TRBJ2-1; D assignment may be TRBD1 or TRBD2 (5 bases each). Germline CDR1 is KGHSH and CDR2 is LQKENI. The CDR3 extends over 17 amino acids.